The 27 T cell receptor beta chains below come from one sample, sequenced in a study of CD4 T cell repertoires in COVID-19. Assay: immunoSEQ multiplex PCR; the TCRdb copy retains only in-frame clones and omits some. The sample has approximately 75,000 clones; under 90% are singletons. Sequenced material: CD4+ T cells from peripheral blood, taken after recovery from COVID-19. The origin of the receptors is a human donor who had COVID-19.

This clone showed up just a few times. The chain employs TRBV10-3 and TRBJ1-1; D remains unclear. V was pared by 4 bases and J by 1 base, with 10 bases between. The CDR3 is 14 amino acids. CDR1 and CDR2 (germline): ENHRY, SYGVKD. The CDR3 DNA reads TGTGCCATCAGTGCAGAGGGAGGGAACACTGAAGCTTTCTTT. Protein sequence: CAISAEGGNTEAFF.

The chain recombines TRBV29-1 with TRBJ2-7; 9 nucleotides agree with TRBD1. Losses at the gene ends were 4 bases for V and 6 bases for J; bases not matched to a gene: 13. Germline V gives CDR1 SQVTM, CDR2 ANQGSEA. CDR3 length: 15 residues. CDR3 in DNA: TGCAGCGTTGGAATGGACAGGGGCGCCATTGGCGAGCAGTACTTC. It translates to CSVGMDRGAIGEQYF.

V gene TRBV19 combines with J gene TRBJ1-1, with D perhaps matching TRBD1 (5 bases). CDR1 LNHDA and CDR2 SQIVND come from the germline V gene (reference sequence). The length of the CDR3 is 12 residues. V lost 3 bases to trimming and J lost 8 bases, with 10 bases between them. The CDR3 DNA is TGTGCCAGTAGTATTCAGGCAGGGGAAGCTTTCTTT. Its translation is CASSIQAGEAFF.

The chain is built from TRBV5-1 and TRBJ2-3; TRBD1 matches 7 bases. V trimming: 2 bases; J trimming: 4 bases; junction bases outside the gene matches: 7. The V gene's germline CDR1 is SGHRS and CDR2 YFSETQ. This CDR3 region has 15 residues. CDR3: CASSFQGESADTQYF. CDR3 DNA: TGCGCCAGCAGCTTTCAGGGGGAGTCGGCAGATACGCAGTATTTT.

The rearrangement links TRBV5-1 to TRBJ2-7; weak D call: TRBD2 (5 bases). V dropped 0 bases and J dropped 6 bases, with 13 bases sitting between them. CDR3 length equals 14 residues. Germline V lookup: CDR1 SGHRS, CDR2 YFSETQ. The CDR3 sequence is CASSLDLASGEQYF. The CDR3 DNA is TGCGCCAGCAGCTTGGACCTAGCCTCGGGCGAGCAGTACTTC.

V and J are TRBV6-6 and TRBJ1-4, with TRBD1 as a possible D gene (5 bases). V was trimmed by 5 bases and J by 8 bases, leaving 15 bases between them. The CDR3 contains 14 residues. Germline assignment: CDR1 MNHNY and CDR2 SVGAGI (reference sequence). The CDR3 DNA is TGTGCCAGCAGTCATACAGGAGGCGAAGAAAAACTGTTTTTT. Protein product: CASSHTGGEEKLFF.

The chain couples TRBV19 to TRBJ2-2, with 9 bases lining up with TRBD1. Germline loops: CDR1 LNHDA, CDR2 SQIVND (reference sequence). V shed 6 bases, J shed 2 bases, and the junction held 4 bases outside the gene matches. This CDR3 has 15 residues. Here the CDR3 reads CASRDRGRNTGELFF. The CDR3 DNA follows: TGTGCCAGTAGGGACAGGGGACGAAACACCGGGGAGCTGTTTTTT.

The chain has TRBV6-2 or TRBV6-3 and TRBJ1-5; D may be TRBD1 (6 bases). CDR1 and CDR2 from the germline V gene are MNHEY and SVGEGT. Trimming cost V 1 base and J 0 bases, with 13 bases left between them. This CDR3 spans 17 amino acids. This CDR3 is CASSYFHRVYSNQPQHF. CDR3 bases: TGTGCCAGCAGTTACTTCCACAGGGTCTATAGCAATCAGCCCCAGCATTTT.

The chain carries TRBV4-1 and TRBJ1-5; TRBD1 might be the D (5 bases). This CDR3 has 17 residues. Per the germline V gene, CDR1 is MGHRA and CDR2 is YSYEKL. V was clipped by 0 bases and J by 1 base, with 13 bases between them. The CDR3 DNA follows: TGCGCCAGCAGCCAAGAAGTCCCGGCAGGGAGCAATCAGCCCCAGCATTTT. This codes for CASSQEVPAGSNQPQHF.

The chain combines TRBV7-8 with TRBJ2-3; 7 positions match TRBD2. V shed 3 bases and J 9 bases; nucleotides not matched to a gene: 6. The CDR3 has 13 residues. Germline CDR1 and CDR2: SGHVS and FQNEAQ. As DNA, the CDR3 is TGTGCCAGCAGCTTGAAGCGGGATGTCACGCAGTATTTT. Translation: CASSLKRDVTQYF.

The J gene is TRBJ2-5, the V gene TRBV2; 12 nucleotides align to TRBD2. Germline V gene data show CDR1 as SNHLY and CDR2 as FYNNEI. After removal of 6 bases from V and 5 bases from J, the junction contained 1 base not matched to a gene. The CDR3 is 13 residues long. DNA for the CDR3: TGTGCCAGCAGAACTAGCGGGGGGGAGACCCAGTACTTC. Translated, it gives CASRTSGGETQYF. The full variable domain, its missing parts supplied by reference TRBV2 and TRBJ2-5, is EPEVTQTPSHQVTQMGQEVILRCVPISNHLYFYWYRQILGQKVEFLVSFYNNEISEKSEIFDDQFSVERPDGSNFTLKIRSTKLEDSAMYFCASRTSGGETQYFGPGTRLLVL.

The genes are TRBV19 and TRBJ1-6, with D uncertain. This CDR3 is built from 15 residues. With 1 base removed from V and 9 bases from J, the gap between germline ends came to 13 bases. Germline V gene sequence: CDR1 LNHDA, CDR2 SQIVND (reference sequence). CDR3 in amino acids: CASSIGAAVGSPLHF. The CDR3, as DNA: TGTGCCAGTAGTATAGGGGCGGCTGTTGGTTCACCCCTCCACTTT.

The chain has TRBV20-1 and TRBJ2-3, with 9 bases that match TRBD2. This CDR3 has 11 residues. Germline trimming cut 7 bases from V and 6 bases from J; bases unmatched to any gene: 2. Germline lookup yields CDR1 DFQATT and CDR2 SNEGSKA (reference sequence). The CDR3 nucleotides read TGCAGTGGGCTAGCGGGGGATACGCAGTATTTT. Its translation: CSGLAGDTQYF.

The table lists this clone with a count of one. The V gene is TRBV6-5, the J gene TRBJ1-3; D ambiguous. CDR1 is MNHEY, CDR2 SVGAGI, per germline. The CDR3 has 14 residues. V was shortened by 8 bases and J by 4 bases, with 15 bases between the two germline ends. CDR3 protein: CASSQRDKGNTIYF. The CDR3 DNA reads as TGTGCCAGCTCCCAGAGGGATAAAGGAAACACCATATATTTT.

V usage is TRBV7-9 and J usage is TRBJ2-5; 15 nucleotides agree with TRBD2. CDR1 SEHNR and CDR2 FQNEAQ come from the germline V gene (reference sequence). The CDR3 covers 17 residues. The V segment lost 1 base and the J segment 5 bases; nucleotides outside the gene matches: 5. In DNA form, the CDR3 reads TGTGCCAGCAGCTTAGGGACTAGCGGGAGGGCGGAGGAGACCCAGTACTTC. Amino acids: CASSLGTSGRAEETQYF.

In the case of this clone: Other DNA sequences in the sample encode the same CDR3. The rearrangement links TRBV6-5 to TRBJ2-7; TRBD2 might be the D (5 bases). This CDR3 spans 13 amino acids. Per germline, CDR1 MNHEY and CDR2 SVGAGI. Trimming took 7 bases from V and 2 from J, leaving 12 bases between them. The CDR3 spells CASNRGPTYEQYF. The CDR3 DNA sequence: TGTGCCAGCAATCGCGGGCCAACCTACGAGCAGTACTTC.

This chain links TRBV3-1 (or the pseudogene TRBV3-2) with TRBJ1-2; D is uncertain. The V gene lost 1 base and the J gene lost 4 bases, with 10 bases spanning the gap. Germline CDR1 reads LGHDT; CDR2 reads YNNKEL (reference sequence). There are 14 residues in the CDR3. CDR3: CASSQGAVLYGYTF. CDR3 sequence (DNA): TGTGCCAGCAGCCAAGGAGCGGTCCTCTATGGCTACACCTTC.

The chain links TRBV6-5 to TRBJ1-2; D ambiguous. This CDR3 spans 15 amino acids. The germline V gene has CDR1 MNHEY and CDR2 SVGAGI. Trimming removed 0 bases from V and 6 bases from J, with 14 bases in between. CDR3 bases: TGTGCCAGCAGTTACTCGAGGCGGGCGACGGATGGCTACACCTTC. Protein product: CASSYSRRATDGYTF.

This clone appeared a single time. The chain carries TRBV2 and TRBJ1-2; the match to TRBD1 covers 8 bases. CDR1 SNHLY and CDR2 FYNNEI come from the germline V gene. Trimming cost V 6 bases and J 2 bases; bases outside gene matches: 5. The CDR3 is 14 amino acids. CDR3 protein: CASRARTGNYGYTF. CDR3 coding DNA: TGTGCCAGCAGGGCGCGGACAGGGAACTATGGCTACACCTTC.

Only a few counts were recorded for this clone. This sequence joins TRBV7-2 and TRBJ1-1; D remains ambiguous. The CDR3 runs 13 residues. V was shortened by 1 base and J by 6 bases, with 9 bases between the two germline ends. Per the germline V gene, CDR1 is SGHTA and CDR2 is FQGNSA. The CDR3 reads CASSLGVAPEAFF. CDR3 DNA sequence: TGTGCCAGCAGCTTAGGGGTGGCGCCTGAAGCTTTCTTT.

This clone was counted once. This rearrangement joins TRBV7-3 to TRBJ2-2; D unresolved. V lost 1 base and J 1 base, leaving 7 bases between the germline ends. The CDR3 consists of 15 residues. Germline CDR1 reads SGHTA; CDR2 reads FQGTGA. The CDR3 coding sequence is TGTGCCAGCAGCTTAAATCCAGGGAACACCGGGGAGCTGTTTTTT. Encoded protein: CASSLNPGNTGELFF.

This clone has a handful of counts. The chain's CDR3 is CASSPPGVNSPLHF. The CDR3 bases are TGTGCCAGCAGCCCACCGGGCGTCAACTCACCCCTCCACTTT. The chain employs TRBV7-8 and TRBJ1-6; no definite D call. The V and J ends lost 5 bases and 10 bases respectively, with 15 bases between them. CDR1 is SGHVS, CDR2 FQNEAQ, per germline. CDR3 size: 14 residues.

This clone was seen a single time. The rearrangement joins TRBV5-1 to TRBJ1-2, with no clear D. The CDR3 has 11 residues. Germline V gene sequence: CDR1 SGHRS, CDR2 YFSETQ. V was trimmed by 7 bases and J by 1 base, leaving 5 bases between them. Here the CDR3 DNA reads TGCGCCAGCTCAGATAACTATGGCTACACCTTC. This codes for CASSDNYGYTF.

The rearrangement uses TRBV6-1 and TRBJ1-1; D is ambiguous. This CDR3 has 13 amino acids. Trimming stripped 2 bases from V and 3 bases from J, with 7 bases between. Germline V gene data show CDR1 as MNHNS and CDR2 as SASEGT. In nucleotides, the CDR3 is TGTGCCAGCAGTGAACTAAGGGACACTGAAGCTTTCTTT. Translating it yields CASSELRDTEAFF.

The chain recombines TRBV5-4 with TRBJ2-3, with D perhaps matching TRBD2 (6 bases). CDR1 is SGHNT and CDR2 is YYREEE in the germline V gene (reference sequence). The CDR3 has 16 amino acids. Trimming stripped 4 bases from V and 3 bases from J, with 18 bases between. The CDR3 here is CASSRLGAGVTDTQYF. The CDR3 bases are TGTGCCAGCAGCCGCCTCGGAGCGGGCGTTACAGATACGCAGTATTTT.

The J gene is TRBJ1-1, the V gene TRBV7-3; no definite D call. The germline V and J ends were trimmed by 8 bases and 5 bases, with 15 bases remaining between them. Germline V gives CDR1 SGHTA, CDR2 FQGTGA. The length of the CDR3 is 13 residues. CDR3 bases: TGTGCCAGCGGTAAGACAACTCGGACTGAAGCTTTCTTT. Translating gives CASGKTTRTEAFF.

The V gene is TRBV4-1, the J gene TRBJ2-5, with 12 bases lining up with TRBD2. Germline V gives CDR1 MGHRA, CDR2 YSYEKL. Trimming cost V 1 base and J 4 bases; bases outside gene matches: 13. The CDR3 has 19 amino acids. The CDR3 sequence is CASSQVKGAGLAGRETQYF. In DNA, the CDR3 is TGCGCCAGCAGCCAAGTAAAGGGAGCCGGACTAGCGGGGAGAGAGACCCAGTACTTC.